The rows below give T cell receptor beta chains drawn from one sample of a study of CD4 and CD8 cells across lung adenocarcinoma regions. One entry per CDR3 protein results from TCRdb running MiXCR on the PCR reads. Among fewer than 25,000 distinct CDR3 sequences, roughly half were seen once, and the ten largest hold roughly 29%. The sequencing input was CD8+ T cells from the center of a lung tumor. All receptors come from a female donor with lung adenocarcinoma. The CD4 and CD8 labels of this study may be unreliable. Each CDR3 is given with its conserved first and last residue. The order of the fields is V gene, clone size, J gene, D gene, CDR3 protein, CDR3 DNA. A D gene is named only where the DNA matches it firmly. The size entry is marked missing in some rows and otherwise reads once, few, many or a size class.

>TRBV7-7|few|TRBJ2-5|-
CASSLASATLETQYF
TGTGCTAGCAGCTTAGCCTCGGCGACGCTGGAGACCCAGTACTTC
>TRBV11-3|-|TRBJ2-3|-
CASGLVVKDMQYF
TGTGCCAGCGGCCTCGTAGTCAAAGATATGCAGTACTTT
>TRBV27|few|TRBJ2-4|-
CASRQRVGATDTQYF
TGTGCCAGCAGGCAGCGGGTGGGAGCCACAGACACGCAGTATTTC
>TRBV10-1|-|TRBJ2-2|-
CASKLGAVNTGEQFF
TGCGCCAGCAAACTCGGGGCTGTGAACACAGGTGAGCAGTTTTTT
>TRBV10-1|-|TRBJ2-3|-
CASTGPRATNTQYF
TGCGCCAGCACGGGTCCGAGGGCCACAAACACTCAGTACTTT
>TRBV27|-|TRBJ2-5|-
CASGLRELETQYF
TGTGCCAGCGGTCTACGGGAACTTGAGACCCAGTACTTC
>TRBV12-3/TRBV12-4|once|TRBJ2-3|-
CASGTGVCSKNMQYF
TGTGCCAGCGGGACGGGGGTGTGTAGCAAAAATATGCAGTATTTT
>TRBV7-2|medium-sized|TRBJ2-1|TRBD2
CASRPTGTTNEQFF
TGTGCCAGCAGACCTACCGGGACTACCAATGAGCAGTTCTTC
>TRBV6-1|-|TRBJ2-1|-
CASSEGGIGEQFF
TGTGCCAGCAGTGAAGGGGGCATCGGGGAGCAGTTCTTC
>TRBV7-6|medium-sized|TRBJ2-5|-
CASSLLETQYF
TGTGCCAGCAGCTTACTCGAGACCCAGTACTTC
>TRBV7-2|many|TRBJ1-2|TRBD1
CASSLRDSLNYGYTF
TGTGCCAGCAGCCTACGGGACAGTTTGAACTATGGCTACACCTTC
>TRBV6-1|-|TRBJ1-4|TRBD1
CASRQTTGGGEKLFF
TGTGCCAGCAGGCAAACTACAGGGGGCGGAGAAAAACTGTTTTTT
>TRBV6-1|-|TRBJ2-7|TRBD2
CASAGGGGGETETQYF
TGTGCCAGCGCGGGGGGGGGGGGCGGTGAAACAGAGACGCAGTACTTC
>TRBV27|-|TRBJ2-4|TRBD2
CGGRLGGRAQDTQYF
TGTGGCGGGAGGCTCGGGGGCCGTGCCCAAGACACCCAGTACTTC
>TRBV6-5|-|TRBJ2-1|-
CASSYSGPEYNEQFF
TGTGCCAGCAGTTACAGTGGGCCTGAATACAATGAGCAGTTCTTC
>TRBV30|-|TRBJ2-5|-
CAWIRRSF
TGTGCCTGGATAAGGAGGAGCTTT
>TRBV5-5|-|TRBJ2-7|-
CASSFLGGDSYEQYF
TGTGCCAGCAGCTTCCTAGGGGGTGACTCCTACGAGCAGTACTTC
>TRBV29-1|-|TRBJ2-1|-
CSVEPGAYNEQFF
TGCAGCGTTGAGCCGGGAGCCTACAATGAGCAGTTCTTC